The 3 T cell receptor beta chains below come from one sample, sequenced in a study of cytomegalovirus exposure and HLA in healthy donors. Primers: 60 Vbeta forward and 13 Jbeta reverse. TCRdb keeps only in-frame clones here, not all; method: immunoSEQ multiplex PCR. The table has about 150,000 clones, approximately 63% seen once. The source material was PBMCs. The receptors stem from a woman aged 55 to 70 in good health and CMV-seropositive.

This clone was counted only a few times. The chain links TRBV2 to TRBJ1-5; D unresolved. Trimming took 6 bases from V and 7 from J, leaving 19 bases between them. CDR1 and CDR2 (germline): SNHLY, FYNNEI. CDR3 length equals 15 residues. In nucleotides, the CDR3 is TGTGCCAGCAGAGATAACCCATTGTCGGGACAGCCCCAGCATTTT. Amino acids: CASRDNPLSGQPQHF. Full variable domain (remainder filled in from reference TRBV2 and TRBJ1-5): EPEVTQTPSHQVTQMGQEVILRCVPISNHLYFYWYRQILGQKVEFLVSFYNNEISEKSEIFDDQFSVERPDGSNFTLKIRSTKLEDSAMYFCASRDNPLSGQPQHFGDGTRLSIL.

This clone was seen a handful of times. The chain couples TRBV10-3 to TRBJ1-5, with D unclear. V lost 0 bases and J lost 7, with 16 bases in between. Per the germline V gene, CDR1 is ENHRY and CDR2 is SYGVKD. The CDR3 length is 16 residues. The CDR3 reads CAISESGGGGEQPQHF. Here the CDR3 DNA reads TGTGCCATCAGTGAGTCCGGAGGCGGTGGTGAGCAGCCCCAGCATTTT.

This clone appeared once. The genes are TRBV7-2 and TRBJ2-7; TRBD2 is a possible D gene (7 bases). Trimming removed 1 base from V and 5 bases from J, with 9 bases in between. The germline CDR1 and CDR2 sequences are SGHTA and FQGNSA. The CDR3 is 13 residues long. CDR3 in amino acids: CASSLGGGDEQYF. As DNA, the CDR3 is TGTGCCAGCAGCTTAGGAGGGGGGGACGAGCAGTACTTC. The variable domain in full, with the rest retrieved from reference TRBV7-2 and TRBJ2-7, is GAGVSQSPSNKVTEKGKDVELRCDPISGHTALYWYRQSLGQGLEFLIYFQGNSAPDKSGLPSDRFSAERTGGSVSTLTIQRTQQEDSAVYLCASSLGGGDEQYFGPGTRLTVT.